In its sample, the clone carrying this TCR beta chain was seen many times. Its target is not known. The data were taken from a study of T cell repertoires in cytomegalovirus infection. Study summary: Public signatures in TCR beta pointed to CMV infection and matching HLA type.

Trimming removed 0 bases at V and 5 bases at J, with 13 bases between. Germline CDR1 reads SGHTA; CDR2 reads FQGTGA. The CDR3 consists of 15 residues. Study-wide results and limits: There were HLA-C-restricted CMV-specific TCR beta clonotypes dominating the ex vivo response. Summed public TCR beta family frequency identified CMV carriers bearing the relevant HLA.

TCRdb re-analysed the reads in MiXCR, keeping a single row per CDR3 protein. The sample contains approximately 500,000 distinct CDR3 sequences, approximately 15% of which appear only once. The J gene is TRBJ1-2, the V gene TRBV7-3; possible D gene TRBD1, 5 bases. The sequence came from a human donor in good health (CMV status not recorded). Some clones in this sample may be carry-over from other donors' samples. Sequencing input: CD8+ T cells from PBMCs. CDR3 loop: CASSLTWDGRYGYTF. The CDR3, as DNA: TGTGCCAGCAGCTTAACCTGGGACGGCCGATATGGCTACACCTTC.